This T cell receptor beta chain was sequenced during a study of blood T cell repertoires in COVID-19. For the study at large: PBMCs, B-cell-depleted T cells, or T cells were the source of the cDNA or gDNA that made up the material.

Germline V CDR1 and CDR2: LNHDA, SQIVND (reference sequence). CDR3 size: 13 residues. With 7 bases clipped from V and 8 bases from J, the junction kept 8 bases outside the gene matches. Study processing details: For nucleated cells, counts were estimated from reference gene primer amplification. This table comes from immunoSEQ multiplex PCR, and its TCRdb copy is limited to in-frame clones, with some not included. Clone size and the V and J calls come from that table; the DNA yielded D and trimming. The sample has 250,000 to 300,000 clones, around nine tenths seen once. Seattle patients were enrolled during active infection and followed longitudinally.

The sequenced material came from peripheral blood. The sequence derives from a woman under 40 with COVID-19, enrolled during active disease. The rearrangement joins TRBV19 to TRBJ2-1, with 7 bases that match TRBD2. CDR3: CASNNGRLDEQFF. CDR3 DNA: TGTGCCAGTAATAACGGGAGGCTGGATGAGCAGTTCTTC.